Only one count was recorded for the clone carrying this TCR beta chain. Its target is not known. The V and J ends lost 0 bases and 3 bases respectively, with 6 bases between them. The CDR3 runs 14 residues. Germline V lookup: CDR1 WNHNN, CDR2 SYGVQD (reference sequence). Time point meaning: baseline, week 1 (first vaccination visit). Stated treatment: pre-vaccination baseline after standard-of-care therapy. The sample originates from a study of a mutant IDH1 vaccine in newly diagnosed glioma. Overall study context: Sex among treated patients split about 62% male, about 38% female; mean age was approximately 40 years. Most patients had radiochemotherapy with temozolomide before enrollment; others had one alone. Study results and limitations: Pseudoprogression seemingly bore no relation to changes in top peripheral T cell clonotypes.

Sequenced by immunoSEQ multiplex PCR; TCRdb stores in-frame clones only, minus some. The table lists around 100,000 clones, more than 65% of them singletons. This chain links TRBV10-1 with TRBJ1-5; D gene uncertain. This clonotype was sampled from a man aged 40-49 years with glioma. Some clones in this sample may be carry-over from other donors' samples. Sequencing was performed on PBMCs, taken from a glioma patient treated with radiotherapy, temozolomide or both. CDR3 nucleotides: TGCGCCAGCAGTGAGTCGGCAGTCAATCAGCCCCAGCATTTT. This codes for CASSESAVNQPQHF.